These 2 T cell receptor beta chains came from one sample sequenced in a study of identical twins. TCRdb re-derived calls from the 5' RACE reads in MiXCR, one entry per CDR3 protein. The sample contains some 240,000 distinct CDR3 sequences, about 8% of which appear only once. These records were also assigned to another study, of yellow fever vaccine responses in identical twins.

Sequencing was performed on CD8+ T cells sorted from blood. The receptors derive from a woman between 18 and 29 years old in good health.

The chain is built from TRBV28 and TRBJ2-1, with TRBD1 matching 9 bases. The junction had 7 bases not matched to a gene; V was cut back by 2 bases and J by 5 bases. The CDR3 extends over 16 amino acids. Per the germline V gene, CDR1 is MDHEN and CDR2 is SYDVKM. CDR3 DNA sequence: TGTGCCAGCAGTTTAATCGGGACAGGGTGGGACAATGAGCAGTTCTTC. Protein product: CASSLIGTGWDNEQFF.

This rearrangement joins TRBV20-1 to TRBJ2-5; D call uncertain. Germline V CDR1 and CDR2: DFQATT, SNEGSKA (reference sequence). The CDR3 extends over 13 amino acids. Trimming pared 3 bases from V and 3 bases from J, leaving 11 bases between. In nucleotides, the CDR3 is TGCAGTGCTAGGGCCTTCTCTAAAGAGACCCAGTACTTC. Translated: CSARAFSKETQYF.